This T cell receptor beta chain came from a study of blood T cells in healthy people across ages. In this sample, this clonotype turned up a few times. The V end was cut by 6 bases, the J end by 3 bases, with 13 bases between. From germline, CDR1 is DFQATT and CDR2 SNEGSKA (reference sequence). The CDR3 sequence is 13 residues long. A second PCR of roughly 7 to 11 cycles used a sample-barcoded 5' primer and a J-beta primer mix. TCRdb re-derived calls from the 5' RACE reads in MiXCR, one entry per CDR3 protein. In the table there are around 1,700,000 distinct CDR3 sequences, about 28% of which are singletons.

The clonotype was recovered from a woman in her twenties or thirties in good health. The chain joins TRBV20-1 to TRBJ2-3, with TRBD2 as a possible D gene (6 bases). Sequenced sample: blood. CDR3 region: CSAVGSGTDTQYF. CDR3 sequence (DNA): TGCAGTGCCGTCGGGAGTGGGACAGATACGCAGTATTTT.